This TCR beta chain was sequenced in a study of T cell responses to AZD1222 COVID-19 vaccine. CDR1 is SGHVS, CDR2 FNYEAQ, per germline. The CDR3 is 16 residues long. The J segment lost 3 bases and the V segment lost 4 bases, leaving 9 bases of the junction unmatched. TCRdb's copy holds only in-frame clones and misses some; the assay was immunoSEQ multiplex PCR. The table includes some 80,000 clones, approximately 89% detected once. The genes are TRBV7-6 and TRBJ2-5; 9 bases are a match to TRBD2. This specimen was peripheral blood, taken 28 days after the second dose of the MenACWY control vaccine. The receptor comes from an adult who received the MenACWY meningococcal vaccine as a control. CDR3 nucleotides: TGTGCCAGCAGCTCCGGCCGAGCGGGGGGCGAAGAGACCCAGTACTTC. Its translation: CASSSGRAGGEETQYF.